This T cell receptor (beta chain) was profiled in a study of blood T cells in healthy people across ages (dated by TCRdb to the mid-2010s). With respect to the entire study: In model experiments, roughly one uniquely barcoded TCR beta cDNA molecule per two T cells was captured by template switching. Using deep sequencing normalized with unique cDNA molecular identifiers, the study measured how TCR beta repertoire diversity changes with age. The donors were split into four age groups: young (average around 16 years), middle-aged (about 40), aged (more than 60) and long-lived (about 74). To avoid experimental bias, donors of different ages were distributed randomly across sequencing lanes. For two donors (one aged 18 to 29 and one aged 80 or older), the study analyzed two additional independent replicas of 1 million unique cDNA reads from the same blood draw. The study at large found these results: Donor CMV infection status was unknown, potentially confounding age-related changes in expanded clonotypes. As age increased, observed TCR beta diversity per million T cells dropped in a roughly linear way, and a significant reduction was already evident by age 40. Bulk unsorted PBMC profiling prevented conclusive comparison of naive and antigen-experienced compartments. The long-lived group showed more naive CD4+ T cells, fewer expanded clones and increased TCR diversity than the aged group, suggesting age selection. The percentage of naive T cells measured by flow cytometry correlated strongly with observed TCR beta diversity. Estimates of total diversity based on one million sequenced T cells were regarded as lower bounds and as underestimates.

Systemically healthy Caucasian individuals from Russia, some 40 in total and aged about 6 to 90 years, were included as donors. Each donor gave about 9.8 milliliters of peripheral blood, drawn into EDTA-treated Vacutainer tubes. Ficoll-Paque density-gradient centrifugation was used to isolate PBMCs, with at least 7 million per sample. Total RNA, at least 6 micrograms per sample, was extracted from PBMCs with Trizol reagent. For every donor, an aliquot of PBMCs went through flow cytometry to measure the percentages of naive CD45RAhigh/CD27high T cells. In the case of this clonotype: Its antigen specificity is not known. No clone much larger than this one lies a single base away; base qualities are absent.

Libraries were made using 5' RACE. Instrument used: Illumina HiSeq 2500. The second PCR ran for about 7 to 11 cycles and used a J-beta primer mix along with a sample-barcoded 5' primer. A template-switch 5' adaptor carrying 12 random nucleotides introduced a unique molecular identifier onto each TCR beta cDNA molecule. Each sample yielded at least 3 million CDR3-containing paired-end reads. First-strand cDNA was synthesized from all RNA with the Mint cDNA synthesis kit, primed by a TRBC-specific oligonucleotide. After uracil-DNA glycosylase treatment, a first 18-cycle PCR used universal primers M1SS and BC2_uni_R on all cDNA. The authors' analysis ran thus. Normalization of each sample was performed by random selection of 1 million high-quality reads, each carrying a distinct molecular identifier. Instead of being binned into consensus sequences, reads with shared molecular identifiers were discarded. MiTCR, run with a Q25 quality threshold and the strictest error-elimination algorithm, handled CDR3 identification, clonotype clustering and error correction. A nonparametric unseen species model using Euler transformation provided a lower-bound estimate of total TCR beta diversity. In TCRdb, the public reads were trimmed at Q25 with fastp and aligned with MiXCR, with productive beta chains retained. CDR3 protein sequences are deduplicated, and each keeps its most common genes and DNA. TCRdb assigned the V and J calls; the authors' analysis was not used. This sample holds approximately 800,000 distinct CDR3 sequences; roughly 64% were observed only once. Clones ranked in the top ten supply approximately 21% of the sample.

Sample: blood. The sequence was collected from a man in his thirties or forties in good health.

The DNA sequence reads TGCAGTGCTATGACCGGGATTGGAAATGAAAAACTGTTTTTT. This codes for CSAMTGIGNEKLFF. The rearrangement combines TRBV20-1 with TRBJ1-4; the D gene identity is not certain. From a lookup of the germline V gene (reference sequence), CDR1 and CDR2 are DFQATT and SNEGSKA. Including the terminal cysteine and phenylalanine, the CDR3 comprises 14 residues. Kept here is only the CDR3 DNA, which spans 42 bases and is read in frame from base 1. V was cut back by 4 bases and J by 5 bases, leaving a gap of 14 bases between them.